A single sample is the source of the 18 T cell receptor beta chains below, sequenced in a study of blood T cell repertoires in COVID-19 (TCRdb year 2020). Libraries were built with the immunoSEQ multiplex PCR assay. TCRdb retrieved this table from immuneACCESS and kept in-frame rearrangements only. Not all clones are present; in checked studies, unresolved V genes account for under half, and no reason is known for the remainder. The sample has fewer than 350,000 clones on record, about nine tenths of them singletons. The ten largest clones capture 4.5% to 6.5% of the sample. The sequencing input was PBMCs or T cells enriched from blood (not recorded which). All receptors derive from a man aged 55 to 70 who had recovered from COVID-19.

The chain couples TRBV9 to TRBJ2-1; the D gene is possibly TRBD2 (5 bases). Looked up from germline, CDR1 is SGDLS and CDR2 is YYNGEE. The length of the CDR3 is 17 residues. The V gene lost 0 bases and the J gene lost 1 base, with 14 bases spanning the gap. In nucleotides, the CDR3 is TGTGCCAGCAGCGTAGAAAGTGGAGCGGCTTCCTACAATGAGCAGTTCTTC. Its protein product is CASSVESGAASYNEQFF.

Comment on this clone: This CDR3 is also generated by other DNA sequences in the sample. The J gene is TRBJ2-5, the V gene TRBV12-3 or TRBV12-4; D is unresolved. V was trimmed by 3 bases and J by 3 bases, leaving 8 bases between them. The CDR3 consists of 13 residues. Written as DNA, the CDR3 is TGTGCCAGCAGTTTTGGCCAGAAAGAGACCCAGTACTTC. This encodes CASSFGQKETQYF.

The V gene is TRBV3-1 (or the pseudogene TRBV3-2), the J gene TRBJ2-7; TRBD1 agrees at 7 bases. The V and J ends lost 2 bases and 4 bases, in that order; junction bases with no gene match: 8. The CDR3 length is 15 residues. Germline CDR1 reads LGHDT; CDR2 reads YNNKEL (reference sequence). The CDR3 coding sequence is TGTGCCAGCAGCCAACCCGGGACAGCCAGTTACGAGCAGTACTTC. Amino acids: CASSQPGTASYEQYF.

This sequence joins TRBV7-2 and TRBJ1-4; possibly TRBD1 for D (5 bases). CDR3 size: 15 residues. In germline, CDR1 is SGHTA, CDR2 FQGNSA. Between the trimmed V and J ends, which lost 1 base and 6 bases, there was a span of 12 bases. CDR3 in amino acids: CASSLEAGRDEKLFF. CDR3 bases: TGTGCCAGCAGCTTAGAAGCGGGGCGCGATGAAAAACTGTTTTTT.

The chain links TRBV28 to TRBJ1-6; D perhaps matches TRBD1 (6 bases). The germline CDR1 and CDR2 sequences are MDHEN and SYDVKM. V lost 1 base and J 9 bases, leaving 13 bases between the germline ends. The CDR3 length is 15 residues. The DNA of the CDR3 is TGTGCCAGCAGTTTATTTCAGCAGGGGTCTTCACCCCTCCACTTT. It encodes CASSLFQQGSSPLHF.

The chain carries TRBV10-3 and TRBJ2-1; D is perhaps TRBD1 (6 bases). The CDR3 spans 15 residues. V lost 0 bases, J lost 6 bases, and 12 bases lay in between. Germline V lookup: CDR1 ENHRY, CDR2 SYGVKD. The CDR3 DNA is TGTGCCATCAGTGAGTCTTTGGGGGCAGGCAATGAGCAGTTCTTC. This codes for CAISESLGAGNEQFF.

The chain carries TRBV6-7 and TRBJ2-2; 13 nucleotides align to TRBD2. TRBV6-7 is an ORF; its function is uncertain. J was trimmed by 6 bases and V by 6 bases; bases with no gene match: 22. The CDR3 extends over 21 amino acids. DNA for the CDR3: TGTGCCAGCAGCGCCACTAGCGGGAGGGCCCTTAGTATAGTTGGGGCCGGGGAGCTGTTTTTT. This encodes CASSATSGRALSIVGAGELFF.

V and J are TRBV19 and TRBJ1-5; D is uncertain. The CDR3 consists of 14 residues. Trimming took 2 bases from V and 3 from J, leaving 8 bases between them. In germline, CDR1 is LNHDA, CDR2 SQIVND (reference sequence). This CDR3 reads CASSISRDNQPQHF. For the CDR3, the DNA is TGTGCCAGTAGTATATCCCGGGACAATCAGCCCCAGCATTTT.

The CDR3 loop reads CASSFIGRANEKLFF. DNA of the CDR3: TGTGCCAGCAGCTTCATAGGGAGGGCTAATGAAAAACTGTTTTTT. The rearrangement uses TRBV5-4 and TRBJ1-4; D gene ambiguous. V was trimmed by 2 bases and J by 3 bases, leaving 11 bases between them. CDR1 and CDR2 from the germline V gene are SGHNT and YYREEE (reference sequence). This CDR3 contains 15 residues.

CDR3 DNA sequence: TGTGCCAGCAGTGAGTCCTCCAGGGTTTATGAGCAGTTCTTC. Translating gives CASSESSRVYEQFF. The rearrangement uses TRBV25-1 and TRBJ2-1, with D maybe TRBD1 (5 bases). CDR3 length equals 14 residues. Looked up from germline, CDR1 is MGHDK and CDR2 is SYGVNS. V shed 3 bases and J shed 8 bases, with 14 bases lying between them.

A single count supports this clone. CDR3 coding DNA: TGTGCCAGCAGTTACGAGTCGGGGTATGGCTACACCTTC. As protein: CASSYESGYGYTF. The rearrangement uses TRBV6-5 and TRBJ1-2; D not certain. The CDR3 covers 13 residues. Trimming removed 2 bases from V and 5 bases from J, with 9 bases in between. CDR1 and CDR2 (germline): MNHEY, SVGAGI.

The sample holds one count of this clone. The genes are TRBV5-1 and TRBJ2-6; D is undetermined. The V end lost 1 base, the J end lost 3 bases, and 8 bases lay between the germline ends. Germline V gives CDR1 SGHRS, CDR2 YFSETQ. CDR3 length equals 15 residues. CDR3 sequence: CASSLNVYGANVLTF. The DNA for the CDR3 is TGCGCCAGCAGCTTGAATGTTTATGGGGCCAACGTCCTGACTTTC. The variable domain in full, completed from reference TRBV5-1 and TRBJ2-6, reads KAGVTQTPRYLIKTRGQQVTLSCSPISGHRSVSWYQQTPGQGLQFLFEYFSETQRNKGNFPGRFSGRQFSNSRSEMNVSTLELGDSALYLCASSLNVYGANVLTFGAGSRLTVL.

Comment on this clone: The sample holds other DNA sequences that translate to the same CDR3. The rearrangement uses TRBV28 and TRBJ1-4; no clear D gene. This CDR3 contains 12 residues. V dropped 3 bases and J dropped 5 bases, with 4 bases sitting between them. The germline V gene has CDR1 MDHEN and CDR2 SYDVKM. The CDR3 DNA is TGTGCCAGCAGTTTTCCAAATGAAAAACTGTTTTTT. Protein product: CASSFPNEKLFF. The entire variable domain, with the rest obtained from reference TRBV28 and TRBJ1-4, is as follows: DVKVTQSSRYLVKRTGEKVFLECVQDMDHENMFWYRQDPGLGLRLIYFSYDVKMKEKGDIPEGYSVSREKKERFSLILESASTNQTSMYLCASSFPNEKLFFGSGTQLSVL.

The CDR3 sequence: CASSQELGTGGTEAFF. The CDR3 DNA sequence: TGTGCCAGCAGCCAAGAACTGGGGACAGGGGGCACTGAAGCTTTCTTT. The chain joins TRBV14 to TRBJ1-1; 11 bases are a match to TRBD1. The CDR3 is 16 amino acids. Germline lookup yields CDR1 SGHDN and CDR2 FVKESK. Trimming at V came to 0 bases and at J to 4 bases, leaving 4 bases not matched to a gene.

The chain employs TRBV24-1 and TRBJ2-7; D perhaps matches TRBD1 (5 bases). The CDR3 runs to 12 residues. Germline V gives CDR1 KGHDR, CDR2 SFDVKD. V shed 9 bases and J shed 3 bases, with 11 bases lying between them. In DNA form, the CDR3 reads TGTGCCACCGCCGACAGCCTCTACGAGCAGTACTTC. Amino acid sequence: CATADSLYEQYF.

The V and J genes are TRBV28 and TRBJ1-1, with 12 positions matching TRBD1. Germline V lookup: CDR1 MDHEN, CDR2 SYDVKM. V shed 2 bases, J shed 5 bases, and the junction held 3 bases outside the gene matches. The CDR3 contains 15 residues. The CDR3 region has the DNA TGTGCCAGCAGTTTAGGGGGACAGGGGGCGACTGAAGCTTTCTTT. Its translation is CASSLGGQGATEAFF. Full variable domain (missing parts from reference TRBV28 and TRBJ1-1): DVKVTQSSRYLVKRTGEKVFLECVQDMDHENMFWYRQDPGLGLRLIYFSYDVKMKEKGDIPEGYSVSREKKERFSLILESASTNQTSMYLCASSLGGQGATEAFFGQGTRLTVV.

The chain is built from TRBV11-3 and TRBJ2-1; a possible D gene is TRBD2 (5 bases). With 8 bases removed from V and 7 bases from J, the gap between germline ends came to 18 bases. The length of the CDR3 is 14 residues. Looked up from germline, CDR1 is SGHNT and CDR2 is YENEEA. CDR3 bases: TGTGCCAGCGCTCGAGGAGGTATTAGGAATGAGCAGTTCTTC. This sequence encodes CASARGGIRNEQFF.

In the case of this clone: A junction boundary mismatches the germline segment, possibly from a read error. V usage is TRBV18 and J usage is TRBJ1-3; no reliable D call. CDR3 size: 13 residues. Germline V gene data show CDR1 as KGHSH and CDR2 as LQKENI. The CDR3 DNA reads as TGTGCCAGCTCAACACCCAGTGGAAACACCATATATTTT. Translating gives CASSTPSGNTIYF.